These T cell receptor beta chains were read from a single sample in a study of tumor and adjacent non-tumor tissue in lung cancer. TCRdb passed the multiplex PCR reads through MiXCR, listing each CDR3 protein once. The repertoire holds 68,000 or so distinct CDR3 sequences, with just under 60% as singletons. What was sequenced was lung tumor tissue. The receptors derive from a middle-aged man with non-small cell lung cancer. CDR3s include the opening cysteine and the closing phenylalanine or tryptophan. A D gene is named only where the DNA matches it firmly. Only some rows state a clone size, as once, few, many or a class for expanded clones.

d_call | j_call | v_call | clone_size | cdr3_nt | cdr3_aa
NA | TRBJ1-5 | TRBV30 | few | TGTGCCTGGAACCTACAGGGAGGCAATCAGCCCCAGCATTTT | CAWNLQGGNQPQHF
TRBD1 | TRBJ2-3 | TRBV6-5 | NA | TGTGCCAGCAAACATGACAGGGGGACTACGCAATATTTT | CASKHDRGTTQYF
TRBD2 | TRBJ2-1 | TRBV12-3/TRBV12-4 | NA | TGTGCCAGCAGGCCAATAGCGGGAGCGAACAACGAGCAGTTCTTC | CASRPIAGANNEQFF
NA | TRBJ1-4 | TRBV28 | NA | TGTGCCAGCGGGAGGGAGTCGGCAACTAATGAAAAACTGTTTTTT | CASGRESATNEKLFF
NA | TRBJ1-4 | TRBV7-9 | many | TGTGCCAGCAGCTTCCCCAGCACAACTAATGAAAAACTGTTTTTT | CASSFPSTTNEKLFF
TRBD1 | TRBJ1-5 | TRBV6-5 | NA | TGTGCCAGCAGATCGGGACAGGGTATTCAGCCCCAGCATTTT | CASRSGQGIQPQHF
NA | TRBJ1-5 | TRBV27 | NA | TGTGCCATCAGTGTTATGAGGGGGCAGCCCCAGCATTTT | CAISVMRGQPQHF
TRBD2 | TRBJ2-7 | TRBV28 | NA | TGTGCCAGCAGTTCCTTGGCTAGCGGGAGACGCTACGTGCAGTACTTC | CASSSLASGRRYVQYF
NA | TRBJ2-3 | TRBV6-6 | NA | TGTGCCGGCAGTTACGGTGTGGGGGGCACAGATACGCAGTATTTT | CAGSYGVGGTDTQYF
NA | TRBJ1-1 | TRBV6-1 | NA | TGTGCCACCCCCCTGGATGGGATGGTGATCACTGAGGCTTTCTTT | CATPLDGMVITEAFF
TRBD1 | TRBJ1-1 | TRBV30 | NA | TGTGCCTGGAGCCTGCAACGACAGGGGAAAGCTTTCTTT | CAWSLQRQGKAFF
NA | TRBJ2-7 | TRBV5-1 | NA | TGCGCCAGAAGCTTGAGACGGTCGGGGGAGGAGTACTTC | CARSLRRSGEEYF
NA | TRBJ2-1 | TRBV11-1 | NA | TGTGCCAGCAGCTTAGGAATAATTGGGGGAGAGGAGCAGTTATTC | CASSLGIIGGEEQLF
TRBD2 | TRBJ2-5 | TRBV20-1 | few | TGCAGTGCTTTAGGGACTAGCGGGGTCGAGACCCAGTACTTC | CSALGTSGVETQYF
TRBD2 | TRBJ2-7 | TRBV11-2 | NA | TGTGCCAGTAACTTGGCGGGGGGCCCTTCCTACGAGCAGTACTTC | CASNLAGGPSYEQYF
NA | TRBJ1-1 | TRBV20-1 | many | TGCAGTGCACGACAGTGGGATGAAGCTTTCTTT | CSARQWDEAFF
NA | TRBJ2-1 | TRBV10-3 | many | TGTGCCATCAGTGAGTCGTTCGCAGGGAACAATGAGCAGTTCTTC | CAISESFAGNNEQFF
TRBD2 | TRBJ2-1 | TRBV4-1 | NA | TGCGCCAGCAGCCAGGTAGCCCGGCTAGCGGGAGGCCCTGGGCGACCCTACAATGAGCAGTTCTTC | CASSQVARLAGGPGRPYNEQFF
NA | TRBJ1-6 | TRBV7-8 | once | TGTGCCAGCAGCTTAGAGGTCGACGCGAGGCAATCACCCCTCCACTTT | CASSLEVDARQSPLHF
TRBD1 | TRBJ1-2 | TRBV11-2 | NA | TGTGCCAGCAACCCAGGGTGGACAGGGAATAACTATGGCTACACCTTC | CASNPGWTGNNYGYTF
NA | TRBJ1-3 | TRBV5-1 | NA | TGCGCCAGCAGCTGGGGACACGGTCACTCTGGAAACACCATATATTTT | CASSWGHGHSGNTIYF
TRBD2 | TRBJ2-7 | TRBV5-1 | NA | TGCACCAGCAGCCAGTCTAGCGGGGGGGCCTACGAGCAGTACTTC | CTSSQSSGGAYEQYF
NA | TRBJ2-3 | TRBV30 | NA | TGTACATGGAGTGACTGGGGTTATACTCAGTATTTT | CTWSDWGYTQYF
NA | TRBJ2-7 | TRBV4-1 | many | TGCGCCAGCAGCCAAGTTTTCCGGGGGCGGCGTGGCTACGAGCAGTACTTC | CASSQVFRGRRGYEQYF
TRBD1 | TRBJ2-3 | TRBV5-1 | few | TGCGCCAGCAGCTTGGGGGACAGCCCCACAGATACGCAGTATTTT | CASSLGDSPTDTQYF
TRBD2 | TRBJ2-3 | TRBV11-1 | NA | TGTGCCAGCAGCCCCCGGACTAGCTGGGGGCTCGATACTCAGTATTTT | CASSPRTSWGLDTQYF
TRBD2 | TRBJ2-1 | TRBV20-1 | few | TGCAGTGCTAGAGTTTTAGCGGGGGCCCCCTACAATGAGCAGTTCTTC | CSARVLAGAPYNEQFF